Following are 32 T cell receptor beta chains from one sample sequenced in a study of blood T cell repertoires in COVID-19. The data were produced by immunoSEQ multiplex PCR, yet TCRdb's version contains in-frame clones alone and is incomplete. The sample carries some 290,000 clones, under 90% recorded once. The sequenced material came from peripheral blood. All receptors come from a woman in her 30s with COVID-19, enrolled during active disease.

The rearrangement uses TRBV28 and TRBJ1-6, with no clear D. The CDR3 is made up of 12 amino acids. CDR1 is MDHEN, CDR2 SYDVKM, per germline. Trimming took 8 bases from V and 10 from J, leaving 12 bases between them. CDR3 DNA sequence: TGTGCCAGCGGTGGAGGTGGCTCACCCCTCCACTTT. It encodes CASGGGGSPLHF.

The chain joins TRBV5-8 to TRBJ1-6, with 7 bases fitting TRBD1. This CDR3 contains 16 residues. Unmatched junction bases numbered 1, after V lost 1 base and J lost 0 bases. Germline V gene data show CDR1 as SGHTS and CDR2 as YDEGEE. The CDR3 sequence: CASSLRTGSYNSPLHF. The CDR3, as DNA: TGTGCCAGCAGCTTGAGGACAGGCTCCTATAATTCACCCCTCCACTTT.

The rearrangement uses TRBV27 and TRBJ2-1; the D gene is possibly TRBD2 (6 bases). The germline gives CDR1 MNHEY, CDR2 SMNVEV (reference sequence). The CDR3 extends over 14 amino acids. Trimming removed 2 bases from V and 3 bases from J, with 8 bases in between. The CDR3 is CASSLATSYNEQFF. CDR3 nucleotide sequence: TGTGCCAGCAGTTTAGCGACTAGCTACAATGAGCAGTTCTTC.

The chain employs TRBV7-9 and TRBJ2-1; TRBD2 aligns across 7 bases. The V segment lost 8 bases and the J segment 6 bases; nucleotides outside the gene matches: 1. Germline V gives CDR1 SEHNR, CDR2 FQNEAQ (reference sequence). CDR3 length equals 11 residues. CDR3 sequence: CASRLANEQFF. In DNA form, the CDR3 reads TGTGCCAGCCGACTAGCCAATGAGCAGTTCTTC. The full variable domain, its missing parts supplied by reference TRBV7-9 and TRBJ2-1, is DTGVSQNPRHKITKRGQNVTFRCDPISEHNRLYWYRQTLGQGPEFLTYFQNEAQLEKSRLLSDRFSAERPKGSFSTLEIQRTEQGDSAMYLCASRLANEQFFGPGTRLTVL.

This clone was seen once. The rearrangement links TRBV3-1 (or the pseudogene TRBV3-2) to TRBJ1-2; 7 bases line up with TRBD1. CDR3 length: 14 amino acids. V dropped 0 bases and J dropped 7; count of bases not matched to a gene: 5. CDR1 and CDR2 from the germline V gene are LGHDT and YNNKEL (reference sequence). The CDR3 coding sequence is TGTGCCAGCAGCCAAGAAGACAGGGAATCTGGCTACACCTTC. This translates into CASSQEDRESGYTF.

The rearrangement uses TRBV29-1 and TRBJ1-3; 8 nucleotides agree with TRBD1. V lost 4 bases to trimming and J lost 2 bases; unmatched junction nucleotides: 4. Looked up from germline, CDR1 is SQVTM and CDR2 is ANQGSEA. This CDR3 comprises 14 residues. CDR3 amino acids: CSVAVTGAGNTIYF. The CDR3 DNA follows: TGCAGCGTTGCGGTGACAGGGGCTGGAAACACCATATATTTT.

The chain combines TRBV28 with TRBJ2-7; TRBD2 matches 7 bases. With V trimmed by 4 bases and J by 3 bases, 12 bases remained unmatched. Germline CDR1 and CDR2: MDHEN and SYDVKM. This CDR3 has 16 residues. CDR3 amino acids: CASSSYQLAPNYEQYF. As DNA, the CDR3 is TGTGCCAGCAGTTCATACCAACTAGCGCCTAACTACGAGCAGTACTTC.

The rearrangement links TRBV27 to TRBJ2-5, with D perhaps matching TRBD1 (6 bases). V lost 5 bases and J lost 4, with 23 bases in between. The CDR3 has 17 residues. Looked up from germline, CDR1 is MNHEY and CDR2 is SMNVEV (reference sequence). The DNA for the CDR3 is TGTGCCAGCAGTCCCCCCCCGCTTACAGGGAGTCGAGAGACCCAGTACTTC. Encoded protein: CASSPPPLTGSRETQYF.

The chain couples TRBV10-3 to TRBJ2-1, with 7 bases lining up with TRBD2. V dropped 0 bases and J dropped 0; count of bases not matched to a gene: 8. Germline CDR1 ENHRY, CDR2 SYGVKD. The CDR3 contains 18 residues. CDR3 DNA sequence: TGTGCCATCAGTGAGTCTAGGGCTAGCGGCCGCTCCTACAATGAGCAGTTCTTC. Amino acid sequence: CAISESRASGRSYNEQFF.

The table lists this clone with a count of one. The rearrangement joins TRBV19 to TRBJ1-5, with TRBD1 matching 11 bases. The CDR3 runs to 15 residues. Germline V lookup: CDR1 LNHDA, CDR2 SQIVND (reference sequence). Losses at the gene ends were 8 bases for V and 7 bases for J; bases not matched to a gene: 10. For the CDR3, the DNA is TGTGCCAGTGATGACGGACAGGGGGCACGACAGCCCCAGCATTTT. As protein: CASDDGQGARQPQHF.

This clone turned up a few times. The chain combines TRBV25-1 with TRBJ1-3, with 7 bases fitting TRBD1. Germline V gene data show CDR1 as MGHDK and CDR2 as SYGVNS. The CDR3 length is 11 residues. The trim removed 8 bases at V and 9 bases at J, leaving 4 bases unmatched. CDR3 nucleotides: TGTGCCAGCGTAAACAGGGGCACCATATATTTT. Translated: CASVNRGTIYF. The full variable domain, in which reference TRBV25-1 and TRBJ1-3 provide the parts outside the CDR3, is EADIYQTPRYLVIGTGKKITLECSQTMGHDKMYWYQQDPGMELHLIHYSYGVNSTEKGDLSSESTVSRIRTEHFPLTLESARPSHTSQYLCASVNRGTIYFGEGSWLTVV.

This clone has a handful of counts. V usage is TRBV5-6 and J usage is TRBJ2-3; D may be TRBD1 (6 bases). Trimming stripped 0 bases from V and 2 bases from J, with 10 bases between. The CDR3 sequence is 15 residues long. Germline CDR1 is SGHDT and CDR2 is YYEEEE. The CDR3 DNA reads as TGTGCCAGCAGCTTGGGCGCAGGGGACACAGATACGCAGTATTTT. This codes for CASSLGAGDTDTQYF.

V is TRBV7-9 and J is TRBJ1-2; no clear D. Between the trimmed V and J ends, which lost 2 bases and 4 bases, there was a span of 11 bases. Germline-derived CDR1 and CDR2 are SEHNR and FQNEAQ (reference sequence). The CDR3 has 14 amino acids. For the CDR3, the DNA is TGTGCCAGCAGCTTAAACCCTGCTACCTATGGCTACACCTTC. This codes for CASSLNPATYGYTF. Complete variable domain (other parts from reference TRBV7-9 and TRBJ1-2): DTGVSQNPRHKITKRGQNVTFRCDPISEHNRLYWYRQTLGQGPEFLTYFQNEAQLEKSRLLSDRFSAERPKGSFSTLEIQRTEQGDSAMYLCASSLNPATYGYTFGSGTRLTVV.

The rearrangement links TRBV28 to TRBJ2-6; no reliable D call. V lost 6 bases and J 6 bases, leaving 15 bases between the germline ends. The CDR3 consists of 15 residues. Germline V gene data show CDR1 as MDHEN and CDR2 as SYDVKM. This chain's CDR3 is CASSQTAAEANVLTF. The CDR3 DNA is TGTGCCAGCAGCCAAACAGCTGCTGAGGCCAACGTCCTGACTTTC.

V and J are TRBV7-8 and TRBJ2-7, with D uncertain. The germline CDR1 and CDR2 sequences are SGHVS and FQNEAQ. This CDR3 spans 13 amino acids. Trimming left V 2 bases short and J 3 bases short, with 8 bases between. CDR3 sequence (DNA): TGTGCCAGCAGCTTATTGCCAGACTACGAGCAGTACTTC. Residues: CASSLLPDYEQYF.

The chain combines TRBV3-1 (or the pseudogene TRBV3-2) with TRBJ1-1; 7 positions match TRBD1. The germline V gene encodes CDR1 LGHDT and CDR2 YNNKEL (reference sequence). The J segment lost 6 bases and the V segment lost 4 bases, leaving 14 bases of the junction unmatched. This CDR3 region has 16 residues. The CDR3 is CASSPRQGGEFPEAFF. The CDR3 bases are TGTGCCAGCAGCCCTCGACAGGGAGGAGAGTTCCCTGAAGCTTTCTTT.

This clone occurred once. This chain connects TRBV2 to TRBJ1-3, with TRBD1 as a possible D gene (6 bases). Germline V CDR1 and CDR2: SNHLY, FYNNEI. CDR3 length: 15 amino acids. Trimming cost V 6 bases and J 3 bases, with 15 bases left between them. CDR3 sequence: CASSAQGPIGNTIYF. Here the CDR3 DNA reads TGTGCCAGCAGCGCACAGGGTCCGATTGGAAACACCATATATTTT.

The genes are TRBV30 and TRBJ1-6, with D unresolved. Germline CDR1 GTSNPN, CDR2 SVGIG (reference sequence). This CDR3 is 13 amino acids long. V was trimmed by 3 bases and J by 8 bases, leaving 11 bases between them. The CDR3 loop is CAWRSTRDSPLHF. In DNA form, the CDR3 reads TGTGCCTGGAGAAGTACGCGGGATTCACCCCTCCACTTT.

In nucleotides, the CDR3 is TGTGCCAGCAGTGGGTTAGCGGGAGTCGGCACAGATACGCAGTATTTT. Translating gives CASSGLAGVGTDTQYF. V usage is TRBV2 and J usage is TRBJ2-3, with 9 bases aligning to TRBD2. With V trimmed by 4 bases and J by 1 base, 6 bases remained unmatched. Germline CDR1 reads SNHLY; CDR2 reads FYNNEI. The CDR3 spans 16 residues.

This clone was found a few times. This chain uses TRBV21-1 with TRBJ1-1; TRBD1, the table's D call, lacks a check against the DNA. TRBV21-1 is noted as a pseudogene. The CDR3 is 18 residues long. The CDR3 nucleotides read TGTGCCAGCAGCAAAGGGGGACAGGGGGCAACAACGAACACTGAAGCTTTCTTT. It translates to CASSKGGQGATTNTEAFF.

This clone was detected once. V is TRBV28 and J is TRBJ2-1, with 8 bases aligning to TRBD1. From germline, CDR1 is MDHEN and CDR2 SYDVKM. The J segment lost 7 bases and the V segment lost 6 bases, leaving 11 bases of the junction unmatched. This CDR3 has 15 residues. The CDR3 DNA follows: TGTGCCAGCAGACCCGGGACAGGTCGGTTTAATGAGCAGTTCTTC. The encoded protein is CASRPGTGRFNEQFF. The complete variable domain, with remaining parts taken from reference TRBV28 and TRBJ2-1, reads DVKVTQSSRYLVKRTGEKVFLECVQDMDHENMFWYRQDPGLGLRLIYFSYDVKMKEKGDIPEGYSVSREKKERFSLILESASTNQTSMYLCASRPGTGRFNEQFFGPGTRLTVL.

V usage is TRBV7-9 and J usage is TRBJ1-2, with TRBD1 as a possible D gene (5 bases). Trimming cost V 1 base and J 4 bases, with 10 bases left between them. This CDR3 has 14 residues. From germline, CDR1 is SEHNR and CDR2 FQNEAQ (reference sequence). The CDR3 spells CASSLEGEFYGYTF. The CDR3 DNA follows: TGTGCCAGCAGCTTAGAAGGGGAATTCTATGGCTACACCTTC.

J is TRBJ2-7 and V is TRBV7-9; D may be TRBD2 (5 bases). The CDR3 has 13 residues. V was cut by 3 bases and J by 7 bases, with 13 bases left in between. Germline V gene sequence: CDR1 SEHNR, CDR2 FQNEAQ (reference sequence). CDR3 sequence reads: CASSFKEGLEQYF. CDR3 DNA sequence: TGTGCCAGCAGCTTCAAAGAGGGCTTAGAGCAGTACTTC.

V usage is TRBV15 and J usage is TRBJ1-4, with D possibly being TRBD1 (6 bases). Trimming cost V 0 bases and J 8 bases, with 10 bases left between them. Per germline, CDR1 LNHNV and CDR2 YYDKDF (reference sequence). The CDR3 contains 14 residues. This CDR3 is CATSRDVGAEKLFF. The CDR3 nucleotides read TGTGCCACCAGCAGAGATGTGGGGGCGGAAAAACTGTTTTTT.

The chain joins TRBV11-2 to TRBJ2-1; a weak D match, TRBD1 (6 bases). The germline V gene encodes CDR1 SGHAT and CDR2 FQNNGV. CDR3 length equals 12 residues. V was shortened by 5 bases and J by 5 bases, with 7 bases between the two germline ends. The CDR3 here is CASSHRDNEQFF. The CDR3 DNA reads TGTGCCAGCAGCCACAGGGACAATGAGCAGTTCTTC.

This sequence joins TRBV19 and TRBJ1-5, with 7 nucleotides matching TRBD1. CDR3 size: 15 residues. The germline CDR1 and CDR2 sequences are LNHDA and SQIVND (reference sequence). The trim removed 2 bases at V and 5 bases at J, leaving 6 bases unmatched. CDR3 in amino acids: CASSITGVGDQPQHF. The CDR3 DNA reads as TGTGCCAGTAGTATAACAGGGGTAGGGGATCAGCCCCAGCATTTT.

V gene TRBV27 combines with J gene TRBJ2-3; 12 nucleotides match TRBD2. Germline V lookup: CDR1 MNHEY, CDR2 SMNVEV (reference sequence). V dropped 4 bases and J dropped 0; count of bases not matched to a gene: 14. The CDR3 has 20 residues. The CDR3 loop reads CASSSRSGLAGPLSTDTQYF. The CDR3 region has the DNA TGTGCCAGCAGTTCCCGCTCCGGACTAGCGGGGCCCCTGAGCACAGATACGCAGTATTTT.

The gene calls are TRBV12-3 or TRBV12-4 and TRBJ2-7, with D possibly being TRBD2 (6 bases). V dropped 6 bases and J dropped 4 bases, with 10 bases sitting between them. This CDR3 contains 12 residues. The CDR3 region is CASSTGGYEQYF. CDR3 nucleotide sequence: TGTGCCAGCAGCACCGGAGGGTACGAGCAGTACTTC.

The rearrangement joins TRBV6-5 to TRBJ1-1; 7 positions agree with TRBD1. J gave up 2 bases and V 7 bases, and 10 bases lay outside the gene matches. The CDR3 has 15 amino acids. Germline V CDR1 and CDR2: MNHEY, SVGAGI. The CDR3 loop reads CASIPTGQHNTEAFF. CDR3 sequence (DNA): TGTGCCAGCATCCCAACGGGACAGCACAACACTGAAGCTTTCTTT.

This chain links TRBV6-5 with TRBJ2-7; 9 bases agree with TRBD1. With 5 bases clipped from V and 5 bases from J, the junction kept 7 bases outside the gene matches. This CDR3 contains 14 residues. Germline CDR1 and CDR2: MNHEY and SVGAGI. DNA of the CDR3: TGTGCCAGCAGTCAACAGGGGGCAACCCACGAGCAGTACTTC. Its protein is CASSQQGATHEQYF.

On this clone itself: Additional DNA sequences in this sample encode the identical CDR3. The CDR3 DNA is TGTGCCAGCTCGCCGGCAGGGCCCGGCACTGAAGCTTTCTTT. Its protein product is CASSPAGPGTEAFF. The chain joins TRBV18 to TRBJ1-1, with D maybe TRBD1 (5 bases). Trimming left V 6 bases short and J 4 bases short, with 15 bases between. This CDR3 contains 14 residues. Germline CDR1 is KGHSH and CDR2 is LQKENI.

CDR3 residues: CASSPLGSQRGAFF. For the CDR3, the DNA is TGTGCCAGCTCACCACTGGGCAGCCAGCGAGGGGCTTTCTTT. The V and J genes are TRBV18 and TRBJ1-1; no reliable D call. Germline CDR1 KGHSH, CDR2 LQKENI. CDR3 length equals 14 residues. The germline V and J ends were trimmed by 1 base and 11 bases, with 17 bases remaining between them. Full variable domain (rest looked up from reference TRBV18 and TRBJ1-1): NAGVMQNPRHLVRRRGQEARLRCSPMKGHSHVYWYRQLPEEGLKFMVYLQKENIIDESGMPKERFSAEFPKEGPSILRIQQVVRGDSAAYFCASSPLGSQRGAFFGQGTRLTVV.